One and the same sample provided the 21 T cell receptor beta chains below, sequenced in a study of T cell repertoires in cytomegalovirus infection. Their specific antigens are unknown. Each CDR3 protein gets one entry after TCRdb re-called the reads with MiXCR. The sample yields approximately 590,000 distinct CDR3 sequences, 40% seen once. Sequences were derived from cultured PBMCs, sampled from culture after CMV antigen stimulation. The receptor set was obtained from a human donor in good health (CMV status not recorded). Some clones in this sample may be carry-over from other donors' samples.

Only a few counts were recorded for this clonotype. This chain joins TRBV6-1 and TRBJ2-7; D assignment may be TRBD1 or TRBD2 (5 bases each). The CDR3 spans 15 residues. V lost 4 bases to trimming and J lost 2 bases, with 15 bases between them. CDR1 and CDR2 from the germline V gene are MNHNS and SASEGT. CDR3 amino acids: CASSATRDGAYEQYF. The CDR3 coding sequence is TGTGCCAGCAGTGCGACCCGGGACGGAGCCTACGAGCAGTACTTC.

J is TRBJ2-7 and V is TRBV18; 8 nucleotides align to TRBD1. There are 15 residues in the CDR3. The J segment lost 0 bases and the V segment lost 5 bases, leaving 6 bases of the junction unmatched. Germline V gives CDR1 KGHSH, CDR2 LQKENI. The CDR3 DNA is TGTGCCAGCTCATCAGGGGGCTTAGGCTCCTACGAGCAGTACTTC. It translates to CASSSGGLGSYEQYF.

This clonotype was found many times. V gene TRBV7-9 combines with J gene TRBJ1-1; D not resolved. CDR3 length: 18 residues. V lost 5 bases to trimming and J lost 4 bases, with 26 bases between them. Germline CDR1 and CDR2: SEHNR and FQNEAQ (reference sequence). CDR3 in amino acids: CASSPFRYLTGRFTEAFF. The CDR3 nucleotides are TGTGCCAGCAGCCCCTTTAGATATCTGACCGGGAGGTTCACTGAAGCTTTCTTT.

Here the CDR3 reads CASSPANEQFF. The CDR3 nucleotides are TGTGCCAGCTCACCAGCCAATGAGCAGTTCTTC. V gene TRBV18 combines with J gene TRBJ2-1; D remains unclear. CDR1 is KGHSH, CDR2 LQKENI, per germline. CDR3 size: 11 residues. The ends were cut back, 2 bases at V and 6 bases at J, with 2 bases in the middle.

DNA of the CDR3: TGCAGTGCCCCAAGAGTTACAGGGAACACTGAAGCTTTCTTT. This gives the protein CSAPRVTGNTEAFF. The chain carries TRBV20-1 and TRBJ1-1; D perhaps matches TRBD1 (5 bases). CDR1 is DFQATT, CDR2 SNEGSKA, per germline (reference sequence). This CDR3 region has 14 residues. V was pared by 6 bases and J by 1 base, with 15 bases between.

This clonotype was seen a few times. The chain joins TRBV7-2 to TRBJ2-3; D remains unclear. The ends were cut back, 3 bases at V and 2 bases at J, with 9 bases in the middle. This CDR3 has 14 residues. The V gene's germline CDR1 is SGHTA and CDR2 FQGNSA. CDR3 coding DNA: TGTGCCAGCAGCTTCTTACCCATCACAGATACGCAGTATTTT. It translates to CASSFLPITDTQYF. The full variable domain, in which reference TRBV7-2 and TRBJ2-3 provide the parts outside the CDR3, is GAGVSQSPSNKVTEKGKDVELRCDPISGHTALYWYRQSLGQGLEFLIYFQGNSAPDKSGLPSDRFSAERTGGSVSTLTIQRTQQEDSAVYLCASSFLPITDTQYFGPGTRLTVL.

This chain uses TRBV7-8 with TRBJ2-3; D might be TRBD2 (6 bases). V was cut by 4 bases and J by 5 bases, with 16 bases left in between. The CDR3 length is 15 residues. The germline CDR1 and CDR2 sequences are SGHVS and FQNEAQ. CDR3 DNA sequence: TGTGCCAGCAGCTCGACTAGAGGGGACCGAGATACGCAGTATTTT. Amino acids: CASSSTRGDRDTQYF.

This clonotype has just a few counts. The J gene is TRBJ2-3, the V gene TRBV7-8; 9 bases are shared with TRBD2. CDR3 length equals 15 residues. V lost 4 bases, J lost 4 bases, and 6 bases stayed unmatched. Germline V gives CDR1 SGHVS, CDR2 FQNEAQ. CDR3 DNA: TGTGCCAGCAGCTCGGGACTAGCTCACCCAGATACGCAGTATTTT. As protein: CASSSGLAHPDTQYF.

This clonotype was detected only a few times. This chain joins TRBV6-1 and TRBJ2-4, with 10 bases aligning to TRBD2. V shed 7 bases, J shed 6 bases, and the junction held 9 bases outside the gene matches. This CDR3 is 15 amino acids long. Germline V gene lookup returns CDR1 MNHNS and CDR2 SASEGT. The CDR3 region is CASTDLAGGRNIQYF. As DNA, the CDR3 is TGTGCCAGCACCGATTTAGCGGGAGGACGAAACATTCAGTACTTC.

The gene calls are TRBV7-9 and TRBJ2-7; 7 bases line up with TRBD1. The CDR3 is 14 amino acids. CDR1 and CDR2 (germline): SEHNR, FQNEAQ (reference sequence). The J segment lost 3 bases and the V segment lost 5 bases, leaving 7 bases of the junction unmatched. This chain's CDR3 is CASSDRGTVYEQYF. The CDR3 DNA sequence: TGTGCCAGCAGCGACCGAGGGACAGTCTACGAGCAGTACTTC.

The rearrangement uses TRBV7-2 and TRBJ2-7; the D is unclear. Germline CDR1 reads SGHTA; CDR2 reads FQGNSA. With 1 base removed from V and 2 bases from J, the gap between germline ends came to 15 bases. This CDR3 region has 16 residues. CDR3 in amino acids: CASSLEGTLSPYEQYF. The CDR3 nucleotides read TGTGCCAGCAGCTTAGAGGGCACTTTAAGCCCCTACGAGCAGTACTTC.

The chain recombines TRBV4-1 with TRBJ2-7, with TRBD2 identical over 10 bases. Per the germline V gene, CDR1 is MGHRA and CDR2 is YSYEKL. V was clipped by 1 base and J by 3 bases; unmatched bases: 6. The CDR3 contains 16 residues. The CDR3 DNA reads TGCGCCAGCAGCCAAGTTACAGCGGGAGGGAACTACGAGCAGTACTTC. It specifies CASSQVTAGGNYEQYF.

The J gene is TRBJ2-1, the V gene TRBV19, with D unclear. Germline V CDR1 and CDR2: LNHDA, SQIVND (reference sequence). V lost 5 bases to trimming and J lost 3 bases, with 11 bases between them. The length of the CDR3 is 14 residues. CDR3 coding DNA: TGTGCCAGTAGTGGGGTTGCGAGCTACAATGAGCAGTTCTTC. Translation: CASSGVASYNEQFF.

This clonotype was counted only a few times. CDR3 DNA sequence: TGTGCCAGCAGCTTAGCCATCACCCGGACGCACTATGGCTACACCTTC. Amino acids: CASSLAITRTHYGYTF. V is TRBV7-8 and J is TRBJ1-2; no firm D call. CDR3 length equals 16 residues. From germline, CDR1 is SGHVS and CDR2 FQNEAQ. Trimming stripped 0 bases from V and 3 bases from J, with 14 bases between.

This clonotype was recorded a few times. The chain is built from TRBV5-6 and TRBJ1-5; no definite D call. The CDR3 is made up of 15 amino acids. The germline V gene has CDR1 SGHDT and CDR2 YYEEEE. Trimming shortened V by 3 bases and J by 1 base, and 11 bases separated the two germline ends. CDR3 DNA: TGTGCCAGCAGCTCCGGGGAGGCAAGCAATCAGCCCCAGCATTTT. Protein sequence: CASSSGEASNQPQHF.

This chain uses TRBV7-6 with TRBJ2-7, with D perhaps TRBD2 (6 bases). The CDR3 totals 16 residues. The ends were cut back, 2 bases at V and 6 bases at J, with 20 bases in the middle. The germline V gene has CDR1 SGHVS and CDR2 FNYEAQ. CDR3 bases: TGTGCCAGCAGCTTAAGGGAGACTAGGGCCCCTGGCGAGCAGTACTTC. Amino acids: CASSLRETRAPGEQYF.

This clonotype has more than one count but fewer than ten. V and J are TRBV5-4 and TRBJ2-3, with 7 nucleotides matching TRBD1. Losses at the gene ends were 0 bases for V and 4 bases for J; bases not matched to a gene: 2. CDR3 length: 14 residues. Per germline, CDR1 SGHNT and CDR2 YYREEE (reference sequence). In nucleotides, the CDR3 is TGTGCCAGCAGCTTGGACAGGGGTGCAGATACGCAGTATTTT. Its translation: CASSLDRGADTQYF.

The chain couples TRBV7-2 to TRBJ1-1; D not resolved. V lost 4 bases and J 0 bases, leaving 15 bases between the germline ends. Germline V gives CDR1 SGHTA, CDR2 FQGNSA. This CDR3 is built from 16 residues. The CDR3 here is CASSSAQGRVNTEAFF. CDR3 bases: TGTGCCAGCAGCTCGGCCCAAGGGAGGGTGAACACTGAAGCTTTCTTT.

This clonotype was counted between two and nine times. The CDR3 DNA reads TGTGCCAGCAGCCAAGATGACAGGGTAAAAGAGCAGTACTTC. As protein: CASSQDDRVKEQYF. The chain joins TRBV4-2 to TRBJ2-7; TRBD1 matches 7 bases. V dropped 0 bases and J dropped 7; count of bases not matched to a gene: 6. CDR1 LGHNA and CDR2 YNFKEQ come from the germline V gene. The CDR3 length is 14 residues.

This clonotype has more than one count but fewer than ten. Relative to the germline gene, one junction end is altered; a read error may explain this. The chain joins TRBV5-5 to TRBJ1-5; D unclear. The CDR3 length is 15 residues. The germline V gene encodes CDR1 SGHKS and CDR2 YYEKEE (reference sequence). CDR3: CASSLAPFPDQLQHF. In DNA form, the CDR3 reads TGTGCCAGCAGCTTGGCTCCGTTCCCTGATCAGCTCCAGCATTTT.

The sample holds one count of this clonotype. The J gene is TRBJ1-4, the V gene TRBV27, with unresolved D. Germline CDR1 MNHEY, CDR2 SMNVEV (reference sequence). The CDR3 sequence is 15 residues long. Between the trimmed V and J ends, which lost 2 bases and 10 bases, there was a span of 17 bases. The chain's CDR3 is CASSLNAIGQSKLFF. CDR3 nucleotides: TGTGCCAGCAGTTTAAACGCTATCGGGCAGTCAAAACTGTTTTTT.